This entry lists 14 T cell receptor beta chains sequenced from one sample in a study of beta chain features in type 1 diabetes. As every portion of the isolated RNA was reverse transcribed, the sequencing read expressed TCRB transcripts. TCRdb keeps only in-frame clones here, not all; method: immunoSEQ multiplex PCR. Of roughly 610,000 clones listed, 15% to 18% were seen once; the top ten hold about 0.093%. The sample comprised naive CD4+ T cells from blood. Receptors originate from a young man in good health.

This rearrangement joins TRBV1 to TRBJ2-5; the listed D gene, TRBD2, was not tested against the DNA. TRBV1 represents a pseudogene. This CDR3 has 16 residues. CDR3 nucleotide sequence: TGCACCAGCAGCCGCAGGACTAGCGGCCTCCAAGAGACCCAGTACTTC. It translates to CTSSRRTSGLQETQYF.

The chain's CDR3 is CASSLAVPPYEQYF. In DNA, the CDR3 is TGCGCCAGCAGCTTGGCCGTACCCCCCTACGAGCAGTACTTC. The chain employs TRBV5-1 and TRBJ2-7; D unclear. CDR1 and CDR2 from the germline V gene are SGHRS and YFSETQ. The CDR3 spans 14 residues. With 0 bases removed from V and 2 bases from J, the gap between germline ends came to 9 bases.

The chain couples TRBV4-3 to TRBJ2-6, with 12 bases matching TRBD2. V was clipped by 3 bases and J by 2 bases; unmatched bases: 2. The CDR3 has 17 amino acids. Per the germline V gene, CDR1 is LGHNA and CDR2 is YSLEER. The CDR3 here is CASSQASGGAGANVLTF. In DNA form, the CDR3 reads TGCGCCAGCAGCCAGGCTAGCGGGGGGGCTGGGGCCAACGTCCTGACTTTC.

This clone was counted only a few times. V and J are TRBV19 and TRBJ2-7; D call uncertain. V was shortened by 4 bases and J by 2 bases, with 12 bases between the two germline ends. The CDR3 runs to 14 residues. CDR1 is LNHDA and CDR2 is SQIVND in the germline V gene (reference sequence). The chain's CDR3 is CASSKERAPYEQYF. The CDR3 DNA follows: TGTGCCAGTAGTAAGGAGCGCGCGCCCTACGAGCAGTACTTC.

Only a few counts were recorded for this clone. This chain links TRBV18 with TRBJ2-1; TRBD2 is a possible D gene (5 bases). Trimming took 3 bases from V and 5 from J, leaving 17 bases between them. The length of the CDR3 is 16 residues. CDR1 and CDR2 (germline): KGHSH, LQKENI. The CDR3 sequence: CASSPIIGSSHNEQFF. CDR3 bases: TGTGCCAGCTCACCGATAATTGGGAGTTCCCACAATGAGCAGTTCTTC.

This clone was found once. In DNA, the CDR3 is TGCACCAGCAGCCCCTGTACGGCCAGGTGCAACTATGGCTACACCTTC. Protein: CTSSPCTARCNYGYTF. The chain couples TRBV1 to TRBJ1-2; the table gives TRBD1 as D, unverified against the DNA. TRBV1 has pseudogene status. The CDR3 is made up of 16 amino acids.

J is TRBJ2-7 and V is TRBV30; D is ambiguous. The CDR3 covers 11 residues. Germline CDR1 GTSNPN, CDR2 SVGIG (reference sequence). The CDR3 sequence: CAGTHSYEQYF. The CDR3 region has the DNA TGTGCGGGCACCCACTCCTACGAGCAGTACTTC.

In this sample, this clone turned up a few times. The CDR3 sequence: CASSQDQRDSTDTQYF. DNA for the CDR3: TGCGCCAGCAGCCAAGACCAGCGGGATAGCACAGATACGCAGTATTTT. The chain recombines TRBV4-1 with TRBJ2-3; 7 nucleotides line up with TRBD2. With V trimmed by 0 bases and J by 0 bases, 3 bases remained unmatched. The CDR3 is 16 amino acids. From germline, CDR1 is MGHRA and CDR2 YSYEKL.

The chain joins TRBV30 to TRBJ2-7; TRBD2 matches 7 bases. J gave up 3 bases and V 1 base, and 6 bases lay outside the gene matches. CDR1 is GTSNPN, CDR2 SVGIG, per germline (reference sequence). This CDR3 spans 14 amino acids. CDR3 amino acids: CAWSGTRDNYEQYF. The CDR3 DNA is TGTGCCTGGAGTGGGACTAGGGATAACTACGAGCAGTACTTC.

This chain joins TRBV28 and TRBJ1-1; possible D gene TRBD1, 6 bases. The ends were cut back, 2 bases at V and 1 base at J, with 11 bases in the middle. The CDR3 runs 15 residues. Germline-derived CDR1 and CDR2 are MDHEN and SYDVKM. CDR3 sequence: CASSLDGGWNTEAFF. The CDR3 region has the DNA TGTGCCAGCAGTTTAGACGGGGGCTGGAACACTGAAGCTTTCTTT.

This clone was counted a few times. This rearrangement joins TRBV4-3 to TRBJ2-3; the D is unclear. This CDR3 is built from 14 residues. Germline loops: CDR1 LGHNA, CDR2 YSLEER. Trimming cost V 0 bases and J 6 bases, with 10 bases left between them. CDR3 sequence (DNA): TGCGCCAGCAGCCAAGAGGGCTATAGGGATACGCAGTATTTT. Translating it yields CASSQEGYRDTQYF.

This clone was seen a handful of times. V and J are TRBV18 and TRBJ1-5, with D tentatively TRBD1 (5 bases). The germline V gene has CDR1 KGHSH and CDR2 LQKENI. CDR3 length equals 17 residues. The V end lost 3 bases, the J end lost 0 bases, and 15 bases lay between the germline ends. CDR3 loop: CASSPENRQSSNQPQHF. CDR3 in DNA: TGTGCCAGCTCACCGGAAAATAGACAGTCTAGCAATCAGCCCCAGCATTTT.

This clone turned up a few times. This CDR3 is CASTQGDAASYEQYF. CDR3 DNA sequence: TGTGCCAGCACTCAAGGGGACGCCGCCTCCTACGAGCAGTACTTC. This chain uses TRBV4-2 with TRBJ2-7; D tentatively fits TRBD1 or TRBD2 (5 bases each). CDR1 and CDR2 (germline): LGHNA, YNFKEQ. There are 15 residues in the CDR3. The ends were cut back, 7 bases at V and 0 bases at J, with 16 bases in the middle.

The chain is built from TRBV10-3 and TRBJ2-4; weak D call: TRBD1 (6 bases). The CDR3 covers 16 residues. Between the trimmed V and J ends, which lost 2 bases and 0 bases, there was a span of 11 bases. Germline V gene sequence: CDR1 ENHRY, CDR2 SYGVKD. Here the CDR3 DNA reads TGTGCCATCAGTGAGCGGGCAGGGGTAGCCAAAAACATTCAGTACTTC. Its protein product is CAISERAGVAKNIQYF.